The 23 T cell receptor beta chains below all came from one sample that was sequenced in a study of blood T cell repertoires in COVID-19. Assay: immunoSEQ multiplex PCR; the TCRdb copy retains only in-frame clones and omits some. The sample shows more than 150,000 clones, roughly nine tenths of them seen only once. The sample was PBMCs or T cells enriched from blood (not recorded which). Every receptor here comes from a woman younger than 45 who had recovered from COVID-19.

CDR3 DNA sequence: TGTGCCAGCAGTGAAACTAGCGGGGGCTACAATGAGCAGTTCTTC. Its protein product is CASSETSGGYNEQFF. The chain uses TRBV6-4 and TRBJ2-1; 11 bases are a match to TRBD2. The CDR3 length is 15 residues. V was clipped by 3 bases and J by 3 bases; unmatched bases: 1. Germline V lookup: CDR1 MRHNA, CDR2 SNTAGT.

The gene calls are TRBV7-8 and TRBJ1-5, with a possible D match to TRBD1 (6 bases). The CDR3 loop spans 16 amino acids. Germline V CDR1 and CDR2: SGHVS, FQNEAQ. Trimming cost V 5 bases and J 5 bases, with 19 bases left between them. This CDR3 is CASSPRQVGTYQPQHF. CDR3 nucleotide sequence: TGTGCCAGCAGCCCCCGACAGGTAGGTACGTATCAGCCCCAGCATTTT. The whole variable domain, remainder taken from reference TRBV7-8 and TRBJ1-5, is GAGVSQSPRYKVAKRGQDVALRCDPISGHVSLFWYQQALGQGPEFLTYFQNEAQLDKSGLPSDRFFAERPEGSVSTLKIQRTQQEDSAVYLCASSPRQVGTYQPQHFGDGTRLSIL.

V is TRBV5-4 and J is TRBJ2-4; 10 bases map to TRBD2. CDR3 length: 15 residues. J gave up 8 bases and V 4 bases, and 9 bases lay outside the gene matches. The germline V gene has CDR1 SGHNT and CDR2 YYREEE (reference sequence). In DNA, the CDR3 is TGTGCCAGCAGCCCTACGATAGCGGGGGGAGACATTCAGTACTTC. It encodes CASSPTIAGGDIQYF. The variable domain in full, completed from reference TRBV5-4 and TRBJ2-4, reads ETGVTQSPTHLIKTRGQQVTLRCSSQSGHNTVSWYQQALGQGPQFIFQYYREEENGRGNFPPRFSGLQFPNYSSELNVNALELDDSALYLCASSPTIAGGDIQYFGAGTRLSVL.

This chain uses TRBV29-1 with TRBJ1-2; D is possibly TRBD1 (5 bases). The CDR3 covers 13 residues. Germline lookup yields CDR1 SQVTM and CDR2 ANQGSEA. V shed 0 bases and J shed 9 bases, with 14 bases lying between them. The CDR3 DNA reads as TGCAGCGTTGAAGATCGGCCAGGGAATCGCTACACCTTC. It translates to CSVEDRPGNRYTF.

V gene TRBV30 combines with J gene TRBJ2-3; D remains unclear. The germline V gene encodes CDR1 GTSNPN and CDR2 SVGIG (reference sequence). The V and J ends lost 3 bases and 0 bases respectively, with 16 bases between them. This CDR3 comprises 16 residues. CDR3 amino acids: CAWSERSYYSTDTQYF. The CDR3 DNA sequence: TGTGCCTGGAGCGAGAGGTCTTACTATAGCACAGATACGCAGTATTTT.

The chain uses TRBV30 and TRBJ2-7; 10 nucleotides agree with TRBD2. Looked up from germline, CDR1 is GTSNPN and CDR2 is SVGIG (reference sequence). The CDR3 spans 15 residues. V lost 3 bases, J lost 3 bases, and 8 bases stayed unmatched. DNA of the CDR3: TGTGCCTGGAGCTTTCAGCGGGAGGGCTTCTACGAGCAGTACTTC. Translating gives CAWSFQREGFYEQYF.

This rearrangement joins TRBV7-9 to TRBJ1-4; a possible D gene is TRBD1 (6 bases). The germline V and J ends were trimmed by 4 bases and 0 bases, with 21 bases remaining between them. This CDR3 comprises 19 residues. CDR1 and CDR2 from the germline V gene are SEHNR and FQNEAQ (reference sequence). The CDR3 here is CASSSMGQGSYTTNEKLFF. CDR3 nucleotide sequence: TGTGCCAGCAGCTCGATGGGACAAGGATCTTATACAACTAATGAAAAACTGTTTTTT.

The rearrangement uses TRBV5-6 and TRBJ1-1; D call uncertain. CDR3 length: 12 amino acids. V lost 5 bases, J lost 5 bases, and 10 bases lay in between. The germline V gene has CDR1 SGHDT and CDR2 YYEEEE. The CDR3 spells CASRSVRTEAFF. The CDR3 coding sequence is TGTGCCAGCAGATCGGTCCGTACTGAAGCTTTCTTT.

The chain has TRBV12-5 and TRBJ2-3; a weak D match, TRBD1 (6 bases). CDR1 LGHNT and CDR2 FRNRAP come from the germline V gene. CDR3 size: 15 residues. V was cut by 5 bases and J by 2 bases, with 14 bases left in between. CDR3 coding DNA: TGTGCTAGTGGTAACCGGGACACCGTCACAGATACGCAGTATTTT. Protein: CASGNRDTVTDTQYF.

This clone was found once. The DNA of the CDR3 is TGTGCCAGCAGCTTGGGCCAGGGGAACTATGGCTACACCTTC. Translated, it gives CASSLGQGNYGYTF. V usage is TRBV5-6 and J usage is TRBJ1-2, with a weak D call TRBD1 (6 bases). This CDR3 has 14 residues. Trimming cost V 0 bases and J 2 bases, with 8 bases left between them. CDR1 is SGHDT, CDR2 YYEEEE, per germline. The full variable domain, with the rest looked up from reference TRBV5-6 and TRBJ1-2, is DAGVTQSPTHLIKTRGQQVTLRCSPKSGHDTVSWYQQALGQGPQFIFQYYEEEERQRGNFPDRFSGHQFPNYSSELNVNALLLGDSALYLCASSLGQGNYGYTFGSGTRLTVV.

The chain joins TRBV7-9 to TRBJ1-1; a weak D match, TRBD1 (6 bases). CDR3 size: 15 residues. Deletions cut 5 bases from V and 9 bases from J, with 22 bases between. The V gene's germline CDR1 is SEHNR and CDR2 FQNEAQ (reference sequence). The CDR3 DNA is TGTGCCAGCAGCCCCCCAGGGGACGAACGGGCTAAAGCTTTCTTT. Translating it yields CASSPPGDERAKAFF. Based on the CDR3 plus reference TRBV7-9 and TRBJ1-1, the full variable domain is DTGVSQNPRHKITKRGQNVTFRCDPISEHNRLYWYRQTLGQGPEFLTYFQNEAQLEKSRLLSDRFSAERPKGSFSTLEIQRTEQGDSAMYLCASSPPGDERAKAFFGQGTRLTVV.

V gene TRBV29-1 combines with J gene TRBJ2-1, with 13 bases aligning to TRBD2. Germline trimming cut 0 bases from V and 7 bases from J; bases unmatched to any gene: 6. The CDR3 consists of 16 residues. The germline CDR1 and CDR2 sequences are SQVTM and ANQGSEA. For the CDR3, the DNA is TGCAGCGTTGAAGATAGTCGGGGACTAGCGGGAAATGAGCAGTTCTTC. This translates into CSVEDSRGLAGNEQFF.

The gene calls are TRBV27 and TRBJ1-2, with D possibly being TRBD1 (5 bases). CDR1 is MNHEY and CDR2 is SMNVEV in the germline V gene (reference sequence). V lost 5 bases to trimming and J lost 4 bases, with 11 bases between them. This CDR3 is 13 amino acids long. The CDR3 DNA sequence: TGTGCCAGCAGTAACAGACAGTCCTATGGCTACACCTTC. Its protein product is CASSNRQSYGYTF.

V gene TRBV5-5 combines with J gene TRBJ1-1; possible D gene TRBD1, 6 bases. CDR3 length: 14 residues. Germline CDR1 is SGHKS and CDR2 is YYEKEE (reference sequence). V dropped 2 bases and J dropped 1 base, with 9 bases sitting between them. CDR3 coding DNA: TGTGCCAGCAGCTTCGACAGGACGAACACTGAAGCTTTCTTT. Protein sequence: CASSFDRTNTEAFF.

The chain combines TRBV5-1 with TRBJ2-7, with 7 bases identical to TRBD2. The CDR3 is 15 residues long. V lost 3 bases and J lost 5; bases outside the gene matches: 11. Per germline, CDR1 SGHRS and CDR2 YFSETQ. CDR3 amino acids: CASSSWTTGGDEQYF. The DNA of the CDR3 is TGCGCCAGCAGCTCCTGGACCACGGGAGGAGACGAGCAGTACTTC.

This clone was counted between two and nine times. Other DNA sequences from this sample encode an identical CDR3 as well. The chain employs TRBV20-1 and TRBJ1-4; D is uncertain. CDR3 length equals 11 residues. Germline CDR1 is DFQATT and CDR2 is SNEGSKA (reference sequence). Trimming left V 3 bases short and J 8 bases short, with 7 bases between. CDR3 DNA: TGCAGTGCTAGGGTTGCGGAAAAACTGTTTTTT. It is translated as CSARVAEKLFF.

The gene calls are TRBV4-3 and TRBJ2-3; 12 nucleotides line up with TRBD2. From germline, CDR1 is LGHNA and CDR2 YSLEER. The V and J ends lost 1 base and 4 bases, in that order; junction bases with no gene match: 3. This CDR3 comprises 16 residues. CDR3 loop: CASSQAPSGGADTQYF. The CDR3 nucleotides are TGCGCCAGCAGCCAAGCCCCTAGCGGGGGGGCAGATACGCAGTATTTT.

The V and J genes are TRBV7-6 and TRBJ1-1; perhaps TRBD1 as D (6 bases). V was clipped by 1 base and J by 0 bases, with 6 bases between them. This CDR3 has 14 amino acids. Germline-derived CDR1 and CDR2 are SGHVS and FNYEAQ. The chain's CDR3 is CASSLGTVNTEAFF. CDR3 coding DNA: TGTGCCAGCAGCTTAGGGACAGTGAACACTGAAGCTTTCTTT. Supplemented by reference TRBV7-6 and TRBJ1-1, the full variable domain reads GAGVSQSPRYKVTKRGQDVALRCDPISGHVSLYWYRQALGQGPEFLTYFNYEAQQDKSGLPNDRFSAERPEGSISTLTIQRTEQRDSAMYRCASSLGTVNTEAFFGQGTRLTVV.

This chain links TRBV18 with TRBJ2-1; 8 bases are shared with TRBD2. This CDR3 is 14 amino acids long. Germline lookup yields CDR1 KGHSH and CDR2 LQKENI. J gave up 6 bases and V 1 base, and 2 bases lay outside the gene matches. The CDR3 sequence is CASSPRAGANEQFF. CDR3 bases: TGTGCCAGCTCACCACGAGCGGGGGCCAATGAGCAGTTCTTC.

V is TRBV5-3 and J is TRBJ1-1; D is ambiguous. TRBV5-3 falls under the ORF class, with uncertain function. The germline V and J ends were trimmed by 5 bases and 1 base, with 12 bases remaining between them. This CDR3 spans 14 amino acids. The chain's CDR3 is CARRADGGNTEAFF. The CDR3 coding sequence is TGTGCCAGAAGGGCCGATGGAGGGAACACTGAAGCTTTCTTT.

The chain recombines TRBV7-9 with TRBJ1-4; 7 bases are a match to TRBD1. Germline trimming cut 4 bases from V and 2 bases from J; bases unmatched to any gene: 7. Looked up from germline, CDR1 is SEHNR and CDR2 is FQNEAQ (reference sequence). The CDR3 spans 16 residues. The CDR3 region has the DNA TGTGCCAGCAGCTCCGACAGGGTTCTTACTAATGAAAAACTGTTTTTT. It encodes CASSSDRVLTNEKLFF.

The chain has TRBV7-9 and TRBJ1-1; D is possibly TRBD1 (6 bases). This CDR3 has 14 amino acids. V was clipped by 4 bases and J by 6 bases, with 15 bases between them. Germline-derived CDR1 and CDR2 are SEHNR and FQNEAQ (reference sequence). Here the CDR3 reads CASSSWGGGAEAFF. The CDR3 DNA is TGTGCCAGCAGCTCCTGGGGGGGCGGCGCTGAAGCTTTCTTT.

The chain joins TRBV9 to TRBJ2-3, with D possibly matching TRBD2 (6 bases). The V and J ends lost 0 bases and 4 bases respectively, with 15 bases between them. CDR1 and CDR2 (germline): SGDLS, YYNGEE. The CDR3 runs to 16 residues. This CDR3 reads CASSVAIAGSADTQYF. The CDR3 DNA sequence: TGTGCCAGCAGCGTAGCTATTGCCGGGAGTGCAGATACGCAGTATTTT.